Sequencing of this TCR beta chain was carried out in a study of T cells expressing NK-cell markers. For the study at large: Seven HCMV-seropositive donors and one seronegative donor made up the eight sequenced donors. Study conclusions and caveats: The contribution of dominant NKG2C+ clonotypes to CD8+ T cells in six or seven donors was about 1.0-7.0%.

TCRdb re-called the 5' RACE reads, yielding one record per CDR3 amino acid sequence without DNA. The sample shows 450,000 to 600,000 distinct CDR3 sequences, and 3% to 4.5% sits with its ten largest clones. In the case of this clonotype: The antigen remains unidentified.

The sequence derives from a man aged 18-30 years in good health. Sequenced: blood T cells: a sorted CD56 or NKG2C T cell subset, CD4+ or CD8+ T cells, or bulk PBMC T cells (not recorded which).

CDR3 protein: CASSPKPAGSSYNEQFF. The chain employs TRBV7-9 and TRBJ2-1; TCRdb selects TRBD2, and the lack of DNA leaves this call unchecked. Per germline, CDR1 SEHNR and CDR2 FQNEAQ (reference sequence). The CDR3 consists of 17 residues.